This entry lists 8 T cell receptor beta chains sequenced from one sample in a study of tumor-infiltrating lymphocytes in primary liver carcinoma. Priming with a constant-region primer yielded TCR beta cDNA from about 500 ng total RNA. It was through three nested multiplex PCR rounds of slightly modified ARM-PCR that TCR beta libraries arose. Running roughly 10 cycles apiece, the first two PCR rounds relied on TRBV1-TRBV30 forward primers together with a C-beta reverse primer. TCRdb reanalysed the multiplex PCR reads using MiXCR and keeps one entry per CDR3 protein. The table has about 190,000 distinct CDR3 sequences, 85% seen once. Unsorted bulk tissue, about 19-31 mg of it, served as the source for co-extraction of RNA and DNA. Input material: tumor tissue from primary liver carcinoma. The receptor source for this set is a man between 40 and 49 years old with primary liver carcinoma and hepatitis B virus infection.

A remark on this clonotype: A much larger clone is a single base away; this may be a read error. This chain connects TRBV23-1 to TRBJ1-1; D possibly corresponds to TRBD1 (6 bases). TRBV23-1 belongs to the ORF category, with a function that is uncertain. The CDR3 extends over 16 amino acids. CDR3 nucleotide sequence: TGCGCCAACAGTCGAGGACTCCAGGGGTTGGTTTGGGGAGCTTTCTTT. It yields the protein CANSRGLQGLVWGAFF.

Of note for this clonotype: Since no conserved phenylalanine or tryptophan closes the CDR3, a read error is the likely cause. For the CDR3, the DNA is TGTGCCAGCAGCTTACGATGGACAGGGGTAAACGAACAGTACCTC. Protein product: CASSLRWTGVNEQYL. The rearrangement links TRBV11-2 to TRBJ2-7; 9 bases fit TRBD1. Germline V gene lookup returns CDR1 SGHAT and CDR2 FQNNGV. The length of the CDR3 is 15 residues.

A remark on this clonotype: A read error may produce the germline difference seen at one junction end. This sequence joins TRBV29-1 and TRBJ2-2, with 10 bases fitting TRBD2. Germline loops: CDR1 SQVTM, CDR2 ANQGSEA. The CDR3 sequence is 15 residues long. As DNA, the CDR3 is TGCAGCGCTGGGACTAGCGTGGCGAACACCGGGAAGCTGTTTTTT. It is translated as CSAGTSVANTGKLFF.

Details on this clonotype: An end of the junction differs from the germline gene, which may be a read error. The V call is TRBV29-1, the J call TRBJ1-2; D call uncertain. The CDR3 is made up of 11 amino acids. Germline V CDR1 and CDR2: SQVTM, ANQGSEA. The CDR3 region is CSVEWSDGYTF. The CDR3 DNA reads TGCAGTGTTGAATGGAGCGATGGCTACACCTTC. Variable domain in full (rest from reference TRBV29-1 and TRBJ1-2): SAVISQKPSRDICQRGTSLTIQCQVDSQVTMMFWYRQQPGQSLTLIATANQGSEATYESGFVIDKFPISRPNLTFSTLTVSNMSPEDSSIYLCSVEWSDGYTFGSGTRLTVV.

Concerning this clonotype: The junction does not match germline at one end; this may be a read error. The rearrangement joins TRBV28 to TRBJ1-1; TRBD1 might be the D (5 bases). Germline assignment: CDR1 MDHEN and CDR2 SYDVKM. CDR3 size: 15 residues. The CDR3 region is CASSLTGRDNTEVFF. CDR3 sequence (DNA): TGTGCCAGCAGTTTAACAGGCCGGGATAACACTGAAGTTTTCTTT.

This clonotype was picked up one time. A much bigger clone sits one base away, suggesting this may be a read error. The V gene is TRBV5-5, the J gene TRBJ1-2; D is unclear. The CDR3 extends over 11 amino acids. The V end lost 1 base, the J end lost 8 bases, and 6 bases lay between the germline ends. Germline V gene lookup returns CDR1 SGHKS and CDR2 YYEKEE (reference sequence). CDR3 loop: CASSLRKGYTF. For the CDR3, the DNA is TGTGCCAGCAGCTTGAGGAAGGGCTACACCTTC.

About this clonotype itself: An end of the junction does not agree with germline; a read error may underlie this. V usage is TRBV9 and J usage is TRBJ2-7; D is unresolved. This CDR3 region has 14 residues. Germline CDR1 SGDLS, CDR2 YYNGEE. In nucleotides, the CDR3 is TGTGCCAGCAGCGAAGCAGGAAGCTCCTACGAGCACTACTTC. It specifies CASSEAGSSYEHYF.

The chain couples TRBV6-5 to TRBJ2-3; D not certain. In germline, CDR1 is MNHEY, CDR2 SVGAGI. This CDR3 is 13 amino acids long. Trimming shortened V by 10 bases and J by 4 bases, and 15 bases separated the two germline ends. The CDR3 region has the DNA TGTGCCACCTCGATAAAAAGCTCAGATACGCAGTATTTT. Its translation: CATSIKSSDTQYF.